A single TCR beta chain is shown here with its context. Its target is unknown. This cohort consisted of healthy bone marrow donors. The data were taken from a study of cytomegalovirus exposure and HLA in healthy donors. Findings of the study overall: Rarity characterized most TCR sequences, yet some public TCRs appeared in many donors. What a later analysis reportedly showed was that an Asian-associated ancestry cluster had fewer N-insertions than the approximately 700-donor mean. Only CMV serostatus was available as immune exposure information.

V lost 11 bases and J lost 1, with 14 bases in between. Per the germline V gene, CDR1 is MNHNS and CDR2 is SASEGT. The CDR3 extends over 13 amino acids. The PCR contained 60 Vbeta and 13 Jbeta primers. Using immunoSEQ multiplex PCR, the repertoire was profiled, and TCRdb retains in-frame clones only, with some absent. This repertoire shows 83,000 or so clones, about four fifths found once; its top ten account for roughly 14%. The TCR originated in a woman aged 40 to 50 in good health and CMV-seropositive. Sequencing input: PBMCs. The chain uses TRBV6-1 and TRBJ1-1; maybe TRBD1 (5 bases). CDR3 in amino acids: CAAGGNGNTEAFF. The CDR3 DNA sequence: TGTGCCGCGGGGGGGAACGGGAACACTGAAGCTTTCTTT.